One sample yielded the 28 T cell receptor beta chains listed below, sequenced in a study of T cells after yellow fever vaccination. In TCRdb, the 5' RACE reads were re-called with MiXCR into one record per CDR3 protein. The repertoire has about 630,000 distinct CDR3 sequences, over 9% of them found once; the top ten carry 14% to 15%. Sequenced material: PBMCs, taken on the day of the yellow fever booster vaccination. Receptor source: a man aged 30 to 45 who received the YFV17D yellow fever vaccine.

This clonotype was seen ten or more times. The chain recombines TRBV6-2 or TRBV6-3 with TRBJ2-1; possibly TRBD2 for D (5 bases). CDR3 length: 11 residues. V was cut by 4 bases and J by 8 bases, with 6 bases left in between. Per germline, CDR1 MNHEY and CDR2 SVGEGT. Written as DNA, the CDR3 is TGTGCCAGCAGTTTTAGCGATGAGCAGTTCTTC. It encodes CASSFSDEQFF.

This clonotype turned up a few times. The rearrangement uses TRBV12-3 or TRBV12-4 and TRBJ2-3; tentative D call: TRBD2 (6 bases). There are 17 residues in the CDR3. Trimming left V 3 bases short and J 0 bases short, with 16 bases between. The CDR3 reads CASSLAVGGRSTDTQYF. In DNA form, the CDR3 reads TGTGCCAGCAGTTTGGCGGTGGGAGGTCGTAGCACAGATACGCAGTATTTT.

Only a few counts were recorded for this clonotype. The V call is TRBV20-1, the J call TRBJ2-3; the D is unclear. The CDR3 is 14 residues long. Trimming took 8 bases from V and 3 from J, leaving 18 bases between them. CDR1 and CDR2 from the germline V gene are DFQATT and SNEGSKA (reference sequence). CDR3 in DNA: TGCAGTTCAAAGAGTTATCAGCTTACAGATACGCAGTATTTT. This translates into CSSKSYQLTDTQYF.

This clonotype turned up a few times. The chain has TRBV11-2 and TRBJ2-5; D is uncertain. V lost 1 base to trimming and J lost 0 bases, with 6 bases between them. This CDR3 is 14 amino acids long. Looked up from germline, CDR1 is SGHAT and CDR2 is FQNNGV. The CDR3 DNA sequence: TGTGCCAGCAGCTTAGTACCTAACCAAGAGACCCAGTACTTC. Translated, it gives CASSLVPNQETQYF. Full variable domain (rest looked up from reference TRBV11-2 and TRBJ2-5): EAGVAQSPRYKIIEKRQSVAFWCNPISGHATLYWYQQILGQGPKLLIQFQNNGVVDDSQLPKDRFSAERLKGVDSTLKIQPAKLEDSAVYLCASSLVPNQETQYFGPGTRLLVL.

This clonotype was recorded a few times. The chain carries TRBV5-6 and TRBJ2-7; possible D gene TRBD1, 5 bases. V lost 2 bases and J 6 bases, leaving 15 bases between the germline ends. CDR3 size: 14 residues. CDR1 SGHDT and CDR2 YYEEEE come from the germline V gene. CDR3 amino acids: CASSLGVRDGEQYF. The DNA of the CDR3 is TGTGCCAGCAGCTTAGGAGTCAGGGATGGCGAGCAGTACTTC.

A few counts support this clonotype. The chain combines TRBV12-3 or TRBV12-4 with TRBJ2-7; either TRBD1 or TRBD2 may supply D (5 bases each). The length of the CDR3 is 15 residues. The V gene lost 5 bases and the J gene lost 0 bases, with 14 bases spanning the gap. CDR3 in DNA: TGTGCCAGCAGTAGTAGGGACCGAAGCTCCTACGAGCAGTACTTC. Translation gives CASSSRDRSSYEQYF.

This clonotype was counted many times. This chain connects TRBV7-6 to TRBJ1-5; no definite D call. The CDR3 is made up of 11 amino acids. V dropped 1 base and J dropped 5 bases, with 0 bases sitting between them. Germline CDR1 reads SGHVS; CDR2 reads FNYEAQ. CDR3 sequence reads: CASSLDQPQHF. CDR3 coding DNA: TGTGCCAGCAGCTTAGATCAGCCCCAGCATTTT.

The CDR3 nucleotides are TGTGCCAGCAGCTCCTGGACAGGGGGAAGAGGGGCTGAAGCTTTCTTT. Encoded protein: CASSSWTGGRGAEAFF. The chain couples TRBV11-2 to TRBJ1-1, with 10 bases fitting TRBD1. CDR3 length equals 16 residues. V dropped 4 bases and J dropped 6; count of bases not matched to a gene: 11. CDR1 and CDR2 from the germline V gene are SGHAT and FQNNGV.

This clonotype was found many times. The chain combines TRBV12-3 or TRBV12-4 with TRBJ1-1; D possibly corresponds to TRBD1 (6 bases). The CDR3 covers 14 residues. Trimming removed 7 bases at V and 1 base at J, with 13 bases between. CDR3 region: CASIPGQANTEAFF. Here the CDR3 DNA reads TGTGCCAGCATTCCGGGACAAGCGAACACTGAAGCTTTCTTT.

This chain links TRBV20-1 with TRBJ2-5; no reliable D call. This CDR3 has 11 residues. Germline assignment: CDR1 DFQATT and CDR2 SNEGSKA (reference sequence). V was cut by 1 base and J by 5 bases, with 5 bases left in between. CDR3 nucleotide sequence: TGCAGTGCTAGAGTTTCTGAGACCCAGTACTTC. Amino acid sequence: CSARVSETQYF.

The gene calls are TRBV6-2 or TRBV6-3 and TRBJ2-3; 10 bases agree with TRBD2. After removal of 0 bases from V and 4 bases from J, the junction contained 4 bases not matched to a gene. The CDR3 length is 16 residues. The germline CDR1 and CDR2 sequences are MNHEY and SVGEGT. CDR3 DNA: TGTGCCAGCAGTTACTCTTCTAGCGGGAGTGCAGATACGCAGTATTTT. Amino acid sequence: CASSYSSSGSADTQYF.

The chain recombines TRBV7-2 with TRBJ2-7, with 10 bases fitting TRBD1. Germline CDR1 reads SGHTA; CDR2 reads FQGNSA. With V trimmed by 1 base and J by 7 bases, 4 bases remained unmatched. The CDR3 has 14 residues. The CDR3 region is CASSLGQGAWEQYF. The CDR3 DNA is TGTGCCAGCAGCTTAGGACAGGGGGCGTGGGAGCAGTACTTC.

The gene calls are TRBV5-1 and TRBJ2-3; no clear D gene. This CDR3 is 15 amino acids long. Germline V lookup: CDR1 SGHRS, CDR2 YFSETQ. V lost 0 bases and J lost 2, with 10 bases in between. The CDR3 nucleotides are TGCGCCAGCAGCTTGGAACGGCAATACACAGATACGCAGTATTTT. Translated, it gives CASSLERQYTDTQYF.

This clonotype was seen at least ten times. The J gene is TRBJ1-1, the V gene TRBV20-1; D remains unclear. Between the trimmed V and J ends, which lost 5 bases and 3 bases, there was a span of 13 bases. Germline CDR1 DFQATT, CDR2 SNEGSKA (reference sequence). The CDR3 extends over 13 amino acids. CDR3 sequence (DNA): TGCAGTGCTCCCTCCCAGCCGCACACTGAAGCTTTCTTT. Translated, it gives CSAPSQPHTEAFF.

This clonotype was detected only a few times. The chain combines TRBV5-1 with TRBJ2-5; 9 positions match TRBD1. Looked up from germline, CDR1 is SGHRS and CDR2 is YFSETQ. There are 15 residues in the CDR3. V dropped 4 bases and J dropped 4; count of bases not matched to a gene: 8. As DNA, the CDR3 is TGCGCCAGCAGCCACCGGGACAGGGTGGGAGAGACCCAGTACTTC. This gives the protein CASSHRDRVGETQYF.

The CDR3 bases are TGCGCCAGCAGTGAGTCCTTTACAGCGGGTTCGACAGATACGCAGTATTTT. This translates into CASSESFTAGSTDTQYF. V usage is TRBV10-2 and J usage is TRBJ2-3, with D possibly TRBD2 on 6 matching bases. CDR1 WSHSY and CDR2 SAAADI come from the germline V gene. Trimming left V 0 bases short and J 3 bases short, with 16 bases between. The CDR3 is 17 residues long.

In DNA, the CDR3 is TGTGCCAGCAGCTTAAAAGCTGAGAGCTCCTACAATGAGCAGTTCTTC. Amino acid sequence: CASSLKAESSYNEQFF. This chain connects TRBV11-2 to TRBJ2-1; D remains ambiguous. CDR1 SGHAT and CDR2 FQNNGV come from the germline V gene. Deletions cut 2 bases from V and 0 bases from J, with 11 bases between. The CDR3 extends over 16 amino acids.

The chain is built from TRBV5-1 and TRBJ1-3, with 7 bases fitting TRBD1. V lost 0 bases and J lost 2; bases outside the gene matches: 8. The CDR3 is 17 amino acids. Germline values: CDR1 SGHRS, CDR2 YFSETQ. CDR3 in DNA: TGCGCCAGCAGCTTGGTTGCGACAGGGAGGACTGGAAACACCATATATTTT. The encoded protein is CASSLVATGRTGNTIYF.

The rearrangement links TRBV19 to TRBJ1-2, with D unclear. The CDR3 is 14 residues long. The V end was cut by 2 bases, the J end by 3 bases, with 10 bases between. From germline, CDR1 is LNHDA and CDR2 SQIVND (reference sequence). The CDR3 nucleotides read TGTGCCAGTAGTATATACTCTGGGGACTATGGCTACACCTTC. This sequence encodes CASSIYSGDYGYTF.

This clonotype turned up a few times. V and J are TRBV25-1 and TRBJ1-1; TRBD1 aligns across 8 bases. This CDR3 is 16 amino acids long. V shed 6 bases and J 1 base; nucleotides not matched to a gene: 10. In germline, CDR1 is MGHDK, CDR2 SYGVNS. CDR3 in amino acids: CASRLTGGRGNTEAFF. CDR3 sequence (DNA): TGTGCCAGCAGGCTCACAGGGGGAAGGGGGAACACTGAAGCTTTCTTT.

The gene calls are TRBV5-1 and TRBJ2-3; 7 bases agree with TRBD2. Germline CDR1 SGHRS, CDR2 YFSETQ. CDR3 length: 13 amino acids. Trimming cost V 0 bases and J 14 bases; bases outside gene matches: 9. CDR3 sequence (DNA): TGCGCCAGCAGCTTGGCCCTTGCGGGAGAAGTGTATTTT. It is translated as CASSLALAGEVYF.

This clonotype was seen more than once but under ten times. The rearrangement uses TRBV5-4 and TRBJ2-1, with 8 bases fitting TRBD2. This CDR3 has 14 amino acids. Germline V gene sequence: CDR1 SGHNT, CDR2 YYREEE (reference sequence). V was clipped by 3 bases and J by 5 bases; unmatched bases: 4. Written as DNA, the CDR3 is TGTGCCAGCAGCTCGGGACTAGACCACAATGAGCAGTTCTTC. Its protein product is CASSSGLDHNEQFF.

CDR3 in DNA: TGTGCCAGCAGCCCGGGGTGGGTTCCGGGCGAGCAGTACTTC. Its translation: CASSPGWVPGEQYF. This rearrangement joins TRBV12-3 or TRBV12-4 to TRBJ2-7; tentatively, D is TRBD2 (5 bases). The CDR3 contains 14 residues. Between the trimmed V and J ends, which lost 6 bases and 6 bases, there was a span of 18 bases.

In nucleotides, the CDR3 is TGCAGTGCTAAAGGCGGGGTTGGCTACACCTTC. It yields the protein CSAKGGVGYTF. V gene TRBV20-1 combines with J gene TRBJ1-2; no definite D call. The CDR3 sequence is 11 residues long. CDR1 is DFQATT, CDR2 SNEGSKA, per germline (reference sequence). V was shortened by 4 bases and J by 7 bases, with 10 bases between the two germline ends.

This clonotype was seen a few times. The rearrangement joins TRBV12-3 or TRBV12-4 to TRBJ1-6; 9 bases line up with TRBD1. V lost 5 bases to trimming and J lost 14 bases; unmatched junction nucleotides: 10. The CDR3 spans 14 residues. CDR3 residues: CASSGDRGNSALHF. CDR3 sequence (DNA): TGTGCCAGCAGTGGTGACAGGGGGAATTCGGCCCTCCACTTT.

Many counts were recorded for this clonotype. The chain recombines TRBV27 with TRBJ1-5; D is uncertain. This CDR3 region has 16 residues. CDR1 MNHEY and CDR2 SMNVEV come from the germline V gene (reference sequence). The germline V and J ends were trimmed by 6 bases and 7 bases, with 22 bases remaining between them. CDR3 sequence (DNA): TGTGCCAGCAGCCCTTCCTCCGGAACTCTAAGGCAGCCCCAGCATTTT. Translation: CASSPSSGTLRQPQHF.

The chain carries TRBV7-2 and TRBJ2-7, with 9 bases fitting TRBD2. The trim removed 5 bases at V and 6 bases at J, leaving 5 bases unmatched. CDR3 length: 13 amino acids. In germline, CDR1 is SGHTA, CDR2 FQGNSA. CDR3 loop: CASSMGLAAEQYF. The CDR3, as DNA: TGTGCCAGCAGCATGGGACTAGCAGCCGAGCAGTACTTC.

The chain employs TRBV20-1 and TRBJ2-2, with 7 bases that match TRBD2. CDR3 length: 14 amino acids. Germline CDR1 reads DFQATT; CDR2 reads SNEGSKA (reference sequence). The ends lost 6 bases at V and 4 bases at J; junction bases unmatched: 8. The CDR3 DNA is TGCAGTGCACGAGCGGGAAAGGTCACCGGGGAGCTGTTTTTT. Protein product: CSARAGKVTGELFF.